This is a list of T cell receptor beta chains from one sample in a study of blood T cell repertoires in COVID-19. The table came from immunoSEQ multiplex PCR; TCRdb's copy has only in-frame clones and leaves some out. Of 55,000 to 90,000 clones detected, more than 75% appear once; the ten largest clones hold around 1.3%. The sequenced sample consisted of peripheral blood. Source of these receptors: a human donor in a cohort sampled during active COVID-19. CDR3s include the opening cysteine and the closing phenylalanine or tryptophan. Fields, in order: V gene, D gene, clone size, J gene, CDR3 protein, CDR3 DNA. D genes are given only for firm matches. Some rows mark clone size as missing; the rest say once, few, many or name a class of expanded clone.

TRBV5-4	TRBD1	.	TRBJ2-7	CASSLGDRAYEQYF	TGTGCCAGCAGCTTGGGAGACAGGGCCTACGAGCAGTACTTC
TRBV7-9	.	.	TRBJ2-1	CASSFSNEQFF	TGTGCCAGCAGCTTTAGCAATGAGCAGTTCTTC
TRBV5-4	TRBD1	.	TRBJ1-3	CASSKSTGGMIGNTIYF	TGTGCCAGCAGCAAAAGCACAGGGGGCATGATTGGAAACACCATATATTTT
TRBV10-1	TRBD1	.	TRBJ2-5	CASSKNRGLLVETQYF	TGCGCCAGCAGTAAAAACAGGGGTCTCCTCGTAGAGACCCAGTACTTC
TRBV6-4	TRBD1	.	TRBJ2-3	CASSLGKDRGADTQYF	TGTGCCAGCAGCCTCGGAAAGGACAGGGGTGCAGATACGCAGTATTTT
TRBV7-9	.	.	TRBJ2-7	CASSHIHSYEQYF	TGTGCCAGCAGCCACATACACTCCTACGAGCAGTACTTC
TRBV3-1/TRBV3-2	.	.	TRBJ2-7	CASSEFGDTGEQYF	TGTGCCAGCAGCGAATTTGGGGACACCGGGGAGCAGTACTTC
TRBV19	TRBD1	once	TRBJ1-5	CASSAIQGLSNQPQHF	TGTGCCAGTAGTGCGATACAGGGGTTAAGCAATCAGCCCCAGCATTTT
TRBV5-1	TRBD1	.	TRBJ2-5	CASSVRTGISETQYF	TGCGCCAGCAGCGTAAGGACAGGGATCTCGGAGACCCAGTACTTC
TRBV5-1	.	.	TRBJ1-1	CASGEVGQNTEAFF	TGCGCCAGCGGTGAGGTGGGGCAGAACACTGAAGCTTTCTTT
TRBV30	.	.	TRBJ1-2	CAGGQSSYGYTF	TGTGCCGGTGGACAGAGCTCCTATGGCTACACCTTC
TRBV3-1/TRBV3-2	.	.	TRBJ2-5	CASIADDGGKETQYF	TGTGCCAGCATCGCCGATGACGGGGGTAAAGAGACCCAGTACTTC
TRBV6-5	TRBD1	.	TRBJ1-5	CASKLTGDQPQHF	TGTGCCAGCAAACTGACAGGGGATCAGCCCCAGCATTTT
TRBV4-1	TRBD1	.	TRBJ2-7	CASSLGTGSYEQYF	TGCGCCAGCAGCCTCGGGACAGGGTCCTACGAGCAGTACTTC
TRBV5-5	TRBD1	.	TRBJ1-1	CASSLQGPLPGGAFF	TGTGCCAGCAGCTTACAAGGACCCCTCCCAGGGGGGGCTTTCTTT
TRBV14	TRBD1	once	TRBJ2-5	CASSPGGRPRETQYF	TGTGCCAGCAGCCCAGGGGGTCGTCCAAGAGAGACCCAGTACTTC
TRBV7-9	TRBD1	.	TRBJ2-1	CAWIPGQSYNEQFF	TGTGCCTGGATACCGGGACAGAGCTACAATGAGCAGTTCTTC
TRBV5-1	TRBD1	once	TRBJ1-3	CASSLGGTAGNTIYF	TGCGCCAGCAGCTTGGGAGGGACAGCTGGAAACACCATATATTTT
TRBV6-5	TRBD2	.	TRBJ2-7	CASTPGGAQVYEQYF	TGTGCCAGCACCCCCGGGGGGGCACAGGTTTACGAGCAGTACTTC
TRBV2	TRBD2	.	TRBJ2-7	CASSDGGVYEQYF	TGTGCCAGCAGTGATGGGGGGGTCTACGAGCAGTACTTC
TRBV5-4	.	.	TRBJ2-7	CASSRLGQGHYEQYF	TGTGCCAGCAGCAGATTAGGGCAGGGCCACTACGAGCAGTACTTC
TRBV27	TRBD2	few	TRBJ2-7	CASSLIPGLAVYEQYF	TGTGCCAGCAGTTTAATACCGGGACTAGCGGTCTACGAGCAGTACTTC
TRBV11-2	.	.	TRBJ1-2	CASSFNFEGGYTF	TGTGCCAGCAGCTTCAATTTTGAGGGAGGCTACACCTTC
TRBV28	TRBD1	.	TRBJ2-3	CASSLLWGQNTDTQYF	TGTGCCAGCAGTTTACTCTGGGGACAGAACACAGATACGCAGTATTTT
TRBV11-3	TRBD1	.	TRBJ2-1	CASSLEGGKENEQFF	TGTGCCAGCAGCTTAGAAGGGGGCAAGGAGAATGAGCAGTTCTTC
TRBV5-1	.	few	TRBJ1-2	CASSLAQGMDGYTF	TGCGCCAGCAGCTTGGCTCAGGGTATGGATGGCTACACCTTC
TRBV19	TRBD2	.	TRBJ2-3	CASSIDGEREGRNTQYF	TGTGCCAGTAGTATAGACGGAGAGCGGGAGGGCCGAAATACGCAGTATTTT
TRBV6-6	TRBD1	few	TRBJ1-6	CASRKDRGNSPLHF	TGTGCCAGCAGAAAGGACAGGGGTAATTCACCCCTCCACTTT
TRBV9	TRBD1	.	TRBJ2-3	CASSATGTGFENTQYF	TGTGCCAGCAGCGCAACCGGGACAGGGTTCGAAAATACGCAGTATTTT
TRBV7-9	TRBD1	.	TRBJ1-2	CASSLSSGAQGAQGYTF	TGTGCCAGCAGCTTATCATCGGGAGCACAGGGGGCGCAGGGCTACACCTTC
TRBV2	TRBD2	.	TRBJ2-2	CASNFPGLAGDRGYTGELFF	TGTGCCAGCAATTTCCCGGGACTAGCGGGCGACCGGGGATACACCGGGGAGCTGTTTTTT
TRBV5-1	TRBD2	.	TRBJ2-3	CASSSRLAEDTDTQYF	TGCGCCAGCAGCTCTCGACTAGCGGAGGACACAGATACGCAGTATTTT
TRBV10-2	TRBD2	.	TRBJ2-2	CASSLAGRYTGELFF	TGCGCCAGCAGTCTAGCGGGCAGATACACCGGGGAGCTGTTTTTT
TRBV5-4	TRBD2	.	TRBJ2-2	CASSHVAGGGNTGELFF	TGTGCCAGCAGCCACGTAGCGGGAGGGGGGAACACCGGGGAGCTGTTTTTT
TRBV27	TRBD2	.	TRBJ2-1	CASRLAGSYNEQFF	TGTGCCAGCAGGCTAGCGGGCTCCTACAATGAGCAGTTCTTC
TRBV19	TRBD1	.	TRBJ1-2	CASSTQGAGYGYTF	TGTGCCAGTAGTACACAGGGGGCGGGCTATGGCTACACCTTC
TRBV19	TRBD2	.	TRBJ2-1	CASKHIRLAGGTEQFF	TGTGCCAGTAAACACATCAGGCTAGCGGGAGGGACTGAGCAGTTCTTC
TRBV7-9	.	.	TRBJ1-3	CASRPPGSGNTIYF	TGTGCCAGCAGACCACCCGGCTCTGGAAACACCATATATTTT
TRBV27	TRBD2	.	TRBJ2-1	CASSLRVEAGSSYNEQFF	TGTGCCAGCAGTTTAAGGGTGGAAGCGGGGAGCTCCTACAATGAGCAGTTCTTC
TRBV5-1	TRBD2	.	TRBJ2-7	CATRNSGGPYEQYF	TGCGCCACCCGGAACTCGGGAGGGCCCTACGAGCAGTACTTC
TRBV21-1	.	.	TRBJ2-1	CASPVMGGGYNEQFF	TGTGCCAGTCCCGTAATGGGGGGAGGCTACAATGAGCAGTTCTTC
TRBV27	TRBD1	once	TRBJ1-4	CASFIRGRREKLFF	TGTGCCAGCTTCATCAGGGGGCGTCGAGAAAAACTGTTTTTT
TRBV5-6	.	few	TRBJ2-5	CASSDTGQNQETQYF	TGTGCCAGCAGCGATACCGGACAGAACCAAGAGACCCAGTACTTC
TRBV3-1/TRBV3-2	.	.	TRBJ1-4	CASNQYATNEKLFF	TGTGCCAGCAACCAATATGCAACTAATGAAAAACTGTTTTTT
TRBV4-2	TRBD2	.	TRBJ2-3	CASSQGWASGMRTDTQYF	TGTGCCAGCAGCCAAGGGTGGGCTAGCGGTATGCGGACAGATACGCAGTATTTT
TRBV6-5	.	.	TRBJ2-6	CASSPGSGANVLTF	TGTGCCAGCAGCCCGGGCTCTGGGGCCAACGTCCTGACTTTC
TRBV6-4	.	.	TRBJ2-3	CASSRDRGDTQYF	TGTGCCAGCAGCAGAGATCGGGGAGATACGCAGTATTTT
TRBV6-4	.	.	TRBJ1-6	CASGLRTESSYNSPLHF	TGTGCCAGCGGCCTTAGGACAGAGAGCTCCTATAATTCACCCCTCCACTTT
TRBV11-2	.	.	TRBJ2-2	CASSKTDTGELFF	TGTGCCAGCAGCAAAACGGACACCGGGGAGCTGTTTTTT
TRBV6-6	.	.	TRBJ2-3	CASSSGMGLVDTQYF	TGTGCCAGCAGCTCCGGCATGGGACTGGTCGATACGCAGTATTTT
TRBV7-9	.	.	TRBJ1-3	CASSLGSSSGNTIYF	TGTGCCAGCAGCTTAGGTTCATCCTCTGGAAACACCATATATTTT
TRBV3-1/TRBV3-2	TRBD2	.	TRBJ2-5	CASSPRAGRRETQYF	TGTGCCAGCAGCCCGCGAGCGGGACGGAGGGAGACCCAGTACTTC
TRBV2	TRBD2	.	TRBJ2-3	CASKQAGGTDTQYF	TGTGCCAGCAAGCAAGCGGGAGGTACAGATACGCAGTATTTT
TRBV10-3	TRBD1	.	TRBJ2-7	CAISEGSGQGSNEQYF	TGTGCCATCAGTGAAGGGTCGGGACAGGGATCCAACGAGCAGTACTTC
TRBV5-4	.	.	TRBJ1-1	CASSPPGGERNTEAFF	TGTGCCAGCAGCCCCCCCGGAGGGGAGAGGAACACTGAAGCTTTCTTT